A single sample is the source of the 14 T cell receptor beta chains below, sequenced in a study of lymphopenia after photon versus proton radiotherapy. The table came from immunoSEQ multiplex PCR; TCRdb's copy has only in-frame clones and leaves some out. The table shows some 33,000 clones, with about nine tenths occurring only once. Sequenced material: peripheral blood, taken from a patient treated with photon-based radiotherapy. The receptors come from a woman between 50 and 59 years old with pancreatic cancer.

This clone was found once. The J gene is TRBJ2-1, the V gene TRBV4-3; D is ambiguous. Germline V CDR1 and CDR2: LGHNA, YSLEER. V was clipped by 0 bases and J by 0 bases, with 6 bases between them. CDR3 length equals 15 residues. The CDR3 sequence: CASSQEDHSYNEQFF. The CDR3 DNA reads as TGCGCCAGCAGCCAAGAAGACCACTCCTACAATGAGCAGTTCTTC.

The chain is built from TRBV30 and TRBJ2-3; D call uncertain. CDR1 is GTSNPN and CDR2 is SVGIG in the germline V gene (reference sequence). The CDR3 extends over 13 amino acids. Trimming pared 0 bases from V and 6 bases from J, leaving 10 bases between. CDR3 sequence (DNA): TGTGCCTGGAGTGTATCGGTCGGTGATACGCAGTATTTT. This gives the protein CAWSVSVGDTQYF.

V and J are TRBV4-3 and TRBJ2-4; D not certain. This CDR3 has 14 residues. V lost 1 base and J lost 1, with 5 bases in between. Germline V gene lookup returns CDR1 LGHNA and CDR2 YSLEER. The CDR3 spells CASSQGLAKNIQYF. DNA for the CDR3: TGCGCCAGCAGCCAAGGGCTTGCCAAAAACATTCAGTACTTC.

This clone showed up just a few times. The chain is built from TRBV29-1 and TRBJ2-7; D may be TRBD2 (5 bases). V was pared by 3 bases and J by 3 bases, with 9 bases between. The CDR3 spans 12 residues. The germline CDR1 and CDR2 sequences are SQVTM and ANQGSEA. The DNA for the CDR3 is TGCAGCGTTGAGGAGGCCGGCTACGAGCAGTACTTC. Protein sequence: CSVEEAGYEQYF.

The CDR3 bases are TGTGCCAGCAGTCACAGGGGGGGAAATGAGCAGTTCTTC. Translation: CASSHRGGNEQFF. V is TRBV28 and J is TRBJ2-1, with D possibly TRBD1 on 8 matching bases. Trimming cost V 5 bases and J 7 bases, with 12 bases left between them. Germline V gene data show CDR1 as MDHEN and CDR2 as SYDVKM. The CDR3 sequence is 13 residues long.

This sequence joins TRBV19 and TRBJ1-4; weak D call: TRBD1 (5 bases). CDR3 length equals 14 residues. Looked up from germline, CDR1 is LNHDA and CDR2 is SQIVND (reference sequence). Trimming removed 7 bases at V and 0 bases at J, with 9 bases between. CDR3 in DNA: TGTGCCAGTACGGACACTCCAACTAATGAAAAACTGTTTTTT. Protein sequence: CASTDTPTNEKLFF.

The genes are TRBV9 and TRBJ1-4; D gene ambiguous. CDR1 is SGDLS and CDR2 is YYNGEE in the germline V gene. This CDR3 comprises 16 residues. Between the trimmed V and J ends, which lost 0 bases and 0 bases, there was a span of 9 bases. CDR3 sequence: CASSVGASATNEKLFF. DNA for the CDR3: TGTGCCAGCAGCGTAGGAGCGTCAGCAACTAATGAAAAACTGTTTTTT.

The chain carries TRBV7-9 and TRBJ1-2; D perhaps matches TRBD1 (5 bases). CDR1 is SEHNR and CDR2 is FQNEAQ in the germline V gene (reference sequence). The CDR3 covers 14 residues. V dropped 5 bases and J dropped 7 bases, with 17 bases sitting between them. CDR3 sequence: CASSASGFLGGYTF. The CDR3 bases are TGTGCCAGCAGCGCCTCAGGGTTTTTGGGTGGCTACACCTTC. Complete variable domain (other parts from reference TRBV7-9 and TRBJ1-2): DTGVSQNPRHKITKRGQNVTFRCDPISEHNRLYWYRQTLGQGPEFLTYFQNEAQLEKSRLLSDRFSAERPKGSFSTLEIQRTEQGDSAMYLCASSASGFLGGYTFGSGTRLTVV.

V usage is TRBV1 and J usage is TRBJ2-2; the DNA was not compared with TRBD2, the D call given in the table. TRBV1 represents a pseudogene. This CDR3 spans 17 amino acids. CDR3 DNA: TGCACCAGCAGCCCCCAGGGGGTAGCGGGAGCTCACCGGGGAGCTGTTTTT. Translation gives CTSSPQGVAGAHRGAVF.

This chain uses TRBV18 with TRBJ2-5; 10 bases line up with TRBD2. Germline V gives CDR1 KGHSH, CDR2 LQKENI. The CDR3 covers 16 residues. After removal of 1 base from V and 4 bases from J, the junction contained 6 bases not matched to a gene. CDR3 coding DNA: TGTGCCAGCTCACCACGGAGCGGGAGGGCCGGAGAGACCCAGTACTTC. Its protein product is CASSPRSGRAGETQYF.

The rearrangement uses TRBV7-6 and TRBJ2-3, with D unclear. V lost 7 bases and J lost 0, with 11 bases in between. CDR1 is SGHVS and CDR2 is FNYEAQ in the germline V gene. There are 14 residues in the CDR3. The CDR3 spells CASKVGASTDTQYF. CDR3 DNA: TGTGCCAGCAAGGTGGGCGCAAGCACAGATACGCAGTATTTT. Full variable domain (rest looked up from reference TRBV7-6 and TRBJ2-3): GAGVSQSPRYKVTKRGQDVALRCDPISGHVSLYWYRQALGQGPEFLTYFNYEAQQDKSGLPNDRFSAERPEGSISTLTIQRTEQRDSAMYRCASKVGASTDTQYFGPGTRLTVL.

The gene calls are TRBV19 and TRBJ1-1; D may be TRBD1 (6 bases). This CDR3 has 13 amino acids. The germline gives CDR1 LNHDA, CDR2 SQIVND (reference sequence). Deletions cut 7 bases from V and 1 base from J, with 10 bases between. For the CDR3, the DNA is TGTGCCAGTACCACAGGGCGGAACACTGAAGCTTTCTTT. This translates into CASTTGRNTEAFF.

V usage is TRBV5-1 and J usage is TRBJ2-1; D is perhaps TRBD2 (5 bases). Trimming took off 0 bases at V and 0 bases at J, with 7 bases between the two ends. Germline V lookup: CDR1 SGHRS, CDR2 YFSETQ. The CDR3 totals 15 residues. The CDR3: CASSLGAVSYNEQFF. CDR3 DNA: TGCGCCAGCAGCTTGGGAGCGGTCTCCTACAATGAGCAGTTCTTC.

The chain uses TRBV11-3 and TRBJ2-1; D possibly corresponds to TRBD1 (5 bases). Deletions cut 5 bases from V and 6 bases from J, with 14 bases between. This CDR3 has 14 amino acids. Germline V gene data show CDR1 as SGHNT and CDR2 as YENEEA. CDR3 sequence reads: CASSAAGSGNEQFF. In DNA, the CDR3 is TGTGCCAGCAGCGCCGCAGGGTCGGGCAATGAGCAGTTCTTC. Combining the CDR3 with reference TRBV11-3 and TRBJ2-1 gives the whole variable domain EAGVVQSPRYKIIEKKQPVAFWCNPISGHNTLYWYLQNLGQGPELLIRYENEEAVDDSQLPKDRFSAERLKGVDSTLKIQPAELGDSAVYLCASSAAGSGNEQFFGPGTRLTVL.